These 8 T cell receptor beta chains were all obtained from the same sample, sequenced in a study of cytotoxic CD8 clonotypes in ibrutinib-treated CLL. The assay was immunoSEQ multiplex PCR, and TCRdb's table has in-frame clones only and misses some. The profile shows over 140,000 clones, 75% to 85% of them singletons. Source: PBMCs, taken after 36 months of ibrutinib treatment. These receptors originate from a human donor with chronic lymphocytic leukemia.

The chain combines TRBV4-1 with TRBJ2-7; no clear D. The germline CDR1 and CDR2 sequences are MGHRA and YSYEKL. The CDR3 length is 13 residues. The V and J ends lost 4 bases and 7 bases respectively, with 14 bases between them. The CDR3 DNA reads as TGCGCCAGCAGCCCAAGTGGCTCGTCTGAGCAGTACTTC. This encodes CASSPSGSSEQYF.

The rearrangement links TRBV2 to TRBJ2-1; 11 nucleotides match TRBD2. CDR1 is SNHLY, CDR2 FYNNEI, per germline. With V trimmed by 6 bases and J by 6 bases, 16 bases remained unmatched. The CDR3 sequence is 18 residues long. CDR3 sequence reads: CASSLHPRSGGAGNEQFF. DNA for the CDR3: TGTGCCAGCAGCCTTCATCCCCGTAGCGGGGGGGCGGGCAATGAGCAGTTCTTC.

V usage is TRBV15 and J usage is TRBJ1-3, with unresolved D. The CDR3 has 17 amino acids. V lost 0 bases, J lost 0 bases, and 12 bases lay in between. From germline, CDR1 is LNHNV and CDR2 YYDKDF (reference sequence). The CDR3 region is CATSRDPVKHSGNTIYF. CDR3 in DNA: TGTGCCACCAGCAGAGACCCAGTCAAACACTCTGGAAACACCATATATTTT.

This clone appeared once. This rearrangement joins TRBV14 to TRBJ1-2; no clear D. Germline assignment: CDR1 SGHDN and CDR2 FVKESK. The V gene lost 0 bases and the J gene lost 3 bases, with 11 bases spanning the gap. The CDR3 is made up of 15 amino acids. The CDR3 DNA reads as TGTGCCAGCAGCCAAGATGGTGCGGGATACTATGGCTACACCTTC. Translated: CASSQDGAGYYGYTF.

This clone occurred once. The V gene is TRBV11-3, the J gene TRBJ2-3; 14 positions agree with TRBD2. Germline V gene data show CDR1 as SGHNT and CDR2 as YENEEA. The CDR3 is 18 amino acids. Losses at the gene ends were 1 base for V and 1 base for J; bases not matched to a gene: 4. CDR3 DNA sequence: TGTGCCAGCAGCTTAGGACTAGCGGGGGGGCGGGGCACAGATACGCAGTATTTT. It codes for CASSLGLAGGRGTDTQYF.

The chain links TRBV6-6 to TRBJ1-3; D is uncertain. V was trimmed by 5 bases and J by 2 bases, leaving 13 bases between them. The CDR3 runs to 15 residues. Germline assignment: CDR1 MNHNY and CDR2 SVGAGI (reference sequence). Here the CDR3 DNA reads TGTGCCAGCAGTGAGCGTCGCCCCGCTGGAAACACCATATATTTT. Its protein product is CASSERRPAGNTIYF.

In its sample, this clone was seen once. This chain connects TRBV5-1 to TRBJ1-5; maybe TRBD1 (5 bases). The V gene lost 0 bases and the J gene lost 2 bases, with 12 bases spanning the gap. CDR3 size: 16 residues. The germline CDR1 and CDR2 sequences are SGHRS and YFSETQ. In nucleotides, the CDR3 is TGCGCCAGCAGCTTGGATGGGGGTACGGGCAATCAGCCCCAGCATTTT. Protein sequence: CASSLDGGTGNQPQHF.

The J gene is TRBJ2-4, the V gene TRBV6-4; D gene ambiguous. Germline-derived CDR1 and CDR2 are MRHNA and SNTAGT. The V and J ends lost 6 bases and 9 bases respectively, with 18 bases between them. This CDR3 is built from 14 residues. The DNA of the CDR3 is TGTGCCAGCAGCGATTATCTCTCTTCGGGCATTCAGTACTTC. Protein: CASSDYLSSGIQYF.